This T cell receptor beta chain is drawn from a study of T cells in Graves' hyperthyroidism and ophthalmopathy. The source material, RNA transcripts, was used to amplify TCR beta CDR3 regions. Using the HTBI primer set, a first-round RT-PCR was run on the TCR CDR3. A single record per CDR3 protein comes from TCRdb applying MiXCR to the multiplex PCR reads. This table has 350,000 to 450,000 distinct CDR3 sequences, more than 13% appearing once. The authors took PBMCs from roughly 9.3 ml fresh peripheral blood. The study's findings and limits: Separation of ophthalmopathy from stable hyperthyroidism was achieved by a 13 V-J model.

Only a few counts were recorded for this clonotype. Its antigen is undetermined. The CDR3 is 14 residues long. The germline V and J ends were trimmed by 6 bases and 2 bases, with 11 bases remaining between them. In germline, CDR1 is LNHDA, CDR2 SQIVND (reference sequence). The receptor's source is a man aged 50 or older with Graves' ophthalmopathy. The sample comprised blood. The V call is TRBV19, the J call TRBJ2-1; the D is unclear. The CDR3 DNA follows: TGTGCCAGTAGGTCCGACGGAGCCTACAATGAGCAGTTCTTC. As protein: CASRSDGAYNEQFF.